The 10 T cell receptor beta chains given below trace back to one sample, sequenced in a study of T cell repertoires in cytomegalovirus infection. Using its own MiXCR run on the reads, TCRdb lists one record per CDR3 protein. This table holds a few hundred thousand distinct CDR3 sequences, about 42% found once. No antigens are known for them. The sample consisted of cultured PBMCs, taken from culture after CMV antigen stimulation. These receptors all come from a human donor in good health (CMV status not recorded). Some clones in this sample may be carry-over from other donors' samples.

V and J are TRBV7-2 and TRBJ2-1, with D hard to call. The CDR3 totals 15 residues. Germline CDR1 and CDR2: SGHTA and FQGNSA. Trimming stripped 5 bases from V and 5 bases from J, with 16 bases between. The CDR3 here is CASSPRRYKHNEQFF. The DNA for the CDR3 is TGTGCCAGCAGCCCACGCCGCTACAAACACAATGAGCAGTTCTTC.

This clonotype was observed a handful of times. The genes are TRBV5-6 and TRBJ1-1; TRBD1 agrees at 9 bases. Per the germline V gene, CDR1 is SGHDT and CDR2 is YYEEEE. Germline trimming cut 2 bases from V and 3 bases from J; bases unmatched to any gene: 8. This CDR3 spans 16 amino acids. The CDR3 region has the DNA TGTGCCAGCAGCTTCGGGACAGGGTGGGAGGACACTGAAGCTTTCTTT. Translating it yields CASSFGTGWEDTEAFF.

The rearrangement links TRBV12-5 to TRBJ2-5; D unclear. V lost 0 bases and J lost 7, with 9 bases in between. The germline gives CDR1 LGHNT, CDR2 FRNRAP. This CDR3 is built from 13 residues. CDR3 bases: TGTGCTAGTGGTTTGGTGACGTTTGGGACCCAGTACTTC. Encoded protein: CASGLVTFGTQYF.

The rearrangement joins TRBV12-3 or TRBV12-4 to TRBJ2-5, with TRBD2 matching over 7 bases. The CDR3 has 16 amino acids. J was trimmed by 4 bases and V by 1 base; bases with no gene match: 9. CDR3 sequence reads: CASSLGGRGVLETQYF. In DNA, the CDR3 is TGTGCCAGCAGTTTAGGGGGTCGGGGGGTTCTAGAGACCCAGTACTTC.

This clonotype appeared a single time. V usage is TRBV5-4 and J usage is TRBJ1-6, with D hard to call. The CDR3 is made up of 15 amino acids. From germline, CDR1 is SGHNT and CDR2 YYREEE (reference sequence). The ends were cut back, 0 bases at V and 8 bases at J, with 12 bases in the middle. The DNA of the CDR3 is TGTGCCAGCAGCTTGGACCCAACGAAGGATTCACCCCTCCACTTT. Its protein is CASSLDPTKDSPLHF.

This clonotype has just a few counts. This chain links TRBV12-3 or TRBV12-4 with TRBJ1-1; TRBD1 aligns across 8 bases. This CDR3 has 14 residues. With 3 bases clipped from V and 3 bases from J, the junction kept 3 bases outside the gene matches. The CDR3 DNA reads TGTGCCAGCAGTTTCTCCAGGGGGCACACTGAAGCTTTCTTT. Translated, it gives CASSFSRGHTEAFF.

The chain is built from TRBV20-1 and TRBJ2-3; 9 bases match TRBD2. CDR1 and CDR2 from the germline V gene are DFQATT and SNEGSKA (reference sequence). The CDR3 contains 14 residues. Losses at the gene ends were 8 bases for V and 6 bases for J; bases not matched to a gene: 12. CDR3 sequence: CSSLQGSGRDTQYF. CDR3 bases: TGCAGTTCTCTACAGGGAAGCGGGAGGGATACGCAGTATTTT.

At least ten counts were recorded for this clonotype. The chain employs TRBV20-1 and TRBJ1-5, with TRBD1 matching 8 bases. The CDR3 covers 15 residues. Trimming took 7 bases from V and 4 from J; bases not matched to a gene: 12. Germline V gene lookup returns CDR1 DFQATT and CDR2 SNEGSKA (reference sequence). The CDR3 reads CSVVALDRDNQPQHF. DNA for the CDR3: TGCAGTGTCGTCGCTTTGGACAGGGATAATCAGCCCCAGCATTTT.

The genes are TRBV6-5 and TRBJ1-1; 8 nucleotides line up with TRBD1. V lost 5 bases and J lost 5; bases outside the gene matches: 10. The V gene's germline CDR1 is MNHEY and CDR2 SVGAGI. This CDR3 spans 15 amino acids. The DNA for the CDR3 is TGTGCCAGCAGTCGATGGGGACAGGTCGGGACTGAAGCTTTCTTT. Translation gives CASSRWGQVGTEAFF.

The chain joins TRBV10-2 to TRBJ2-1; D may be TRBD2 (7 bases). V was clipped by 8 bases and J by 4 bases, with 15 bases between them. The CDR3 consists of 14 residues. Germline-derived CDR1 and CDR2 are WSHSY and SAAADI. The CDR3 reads CASGRGREYNEQFF. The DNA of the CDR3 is TGCGCCAGCGGGAGGGGGAGGGAATACAATGAGCAGTTCTTC.